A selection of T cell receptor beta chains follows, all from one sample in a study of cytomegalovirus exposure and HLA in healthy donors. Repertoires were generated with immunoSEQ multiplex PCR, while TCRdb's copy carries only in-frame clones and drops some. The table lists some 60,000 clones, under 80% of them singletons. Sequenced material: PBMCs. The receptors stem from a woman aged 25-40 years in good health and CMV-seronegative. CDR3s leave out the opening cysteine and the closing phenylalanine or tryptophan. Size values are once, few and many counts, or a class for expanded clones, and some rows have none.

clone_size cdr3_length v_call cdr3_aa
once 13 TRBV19 ASTGAYSSYNEQF
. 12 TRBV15 ATSRDKGTPEQY
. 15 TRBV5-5 ASSLALQGQGLNEQF
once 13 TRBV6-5 ASRHGQGFNYGYT
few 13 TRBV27 ASSLGQARNQPQH
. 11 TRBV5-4 ASNLDRGNEQF
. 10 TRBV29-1 SVEGAGKDYT
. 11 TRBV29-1 SADRGLPGELF
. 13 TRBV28 ASSLWSGGNDEQY
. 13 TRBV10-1 ASSDTRKGQETQY
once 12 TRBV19 ASSGTSGSYEQF
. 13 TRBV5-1 ASSLTGGDTGELF
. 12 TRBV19 ASSAVIQGCTQY
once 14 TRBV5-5 ASSWGTGLSNQPQH
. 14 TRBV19 ASSMVSGSVTGELF
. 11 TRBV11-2 ASSPRAGETQY
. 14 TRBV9 ASSSPGQGRYYGYT
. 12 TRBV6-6 ASGPGTSSGELF
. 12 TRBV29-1 SVVYSDRGETQY
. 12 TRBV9 ASSAHSGSNEQF
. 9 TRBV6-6 ASIGNNEQF
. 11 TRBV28 VSIQGNTGELF
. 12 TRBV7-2 ASSLGLSTDTQY
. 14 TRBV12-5 ASGLGTGVNNEKLF
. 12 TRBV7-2 ASSPRAGNTEAF
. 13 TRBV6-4 ASGTGGSGANVLT
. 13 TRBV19 ASSFHQGGNTEAF
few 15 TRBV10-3 AISVPPTITAKNIQY
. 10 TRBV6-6 ASSQNYNEQF
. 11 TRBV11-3 ASSLDMNTEAF
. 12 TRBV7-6 ASSLESHSQPQH
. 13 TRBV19 ASSIMGLAHQPQH
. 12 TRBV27 ASSLGGETHEQF
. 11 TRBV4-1 ASSSRQNTEAF
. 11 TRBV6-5 ACRDSALYGYT
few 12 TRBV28 ASSFRQGHNGYT
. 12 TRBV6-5 ASSYGRVGNTIY
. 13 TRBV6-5 ASSYRGTLRNEQF
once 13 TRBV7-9 ASSAEWVARETQY
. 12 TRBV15 ATSTDRGHYEQY
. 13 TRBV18 ASSPKSNSYNEQF
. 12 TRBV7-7 ASSLGAGPNEQF
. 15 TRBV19 ASSAGTSGPNTGELF
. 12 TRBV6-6 ASSYSESRVQSH
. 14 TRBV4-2 ASSQVASASTDTQY
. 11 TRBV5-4 ASSLRTDTEQF